The rows below give T cell receptor beta chains drawn from one sample of a study of regulatory T cells in long-lasting Graves disease. MiXCR, run by TCRdb on the multiplex PCR reads, gives a single entry per CDR3 protein. Here the sample spans about 450,000 distinct CDR3 sequences, around 13% being singletons. The data were also submitted as part of a second study, on T cells in Graves' hyperthyroidism and ophthalmopathy.

The sequencing here drew on peripheral blood mononuclear cells (PBMCs), taken at new diagnosis, from a patient treated with antithyroid drugs. These receptors were taken from a woman aged 50 to 65 with Graves disease. Each CDR3 is given with its conserved first and last residue. D genes are given only for firm matches. Where a row states a size, it is once, few, many or the class of an expanded clone; other rows omit it.

v_call	d_call	j_call	clone_size	cdr3_nt	cdr3_aa
TRBV27	TRBD2	TRBJ2-3	many	TGTGCCAGCAAACTAGCGACTAGCGGAGATACGCAGTATTTT	CASKLATSGDTQYF
TRBV30	.	TRBJ1-1	many	TGTGCCTGGAGTCGGGGAGGGACTGAAGCTTTCTTT	CAWSRGGTEAFF
TRBV19	.	TRBJ2-5	.	TGTGCCAGTATTATTGGTGTCGTCGGAACACCCGGGCAAGAGACCCAGTACTTC	CASIIGVVGTPGQETQYF
TRBV2	TRBD1	TRBJ1-1	few	TGTGCCACCGAGAGGACAGGGGGCGTCGGGACTGAAGCTTTCTTT	CATERTGGVGTEAFF
TRBV4-2	TRBD1	TRBJ1-4	few	TGTGCCAGCAGCCAAGACGGGACAGGGGGGTATGAAAAACTGTTTTTT	CASSQDGTGGYEKLFF
TRBV12-3/TRBV12-4	.	TRBJ1-1	few	TGTGCCAGCAGCGTATCAGAGATGAACACTGAAGCTTTCTTT	CASSVSEMNTEAFF
TRBV3-1	.	TRBJ2-2	few	TGTGCCAGCAGCCCCTCTTGGGCCGGGGAGCTGTTTTTT	CASSPSWAGELFF
TRBV27	TRBD1	TRBJ2-7	many	TGTGCCAGCAGTTTGTTCGGAACAGGGGGTGGTCGTAAGTACTTC	CASSLFGTGGGRKYF
TRBV24-1	.	TRBJ2-3	many	TGTGCCACCAGTGATGGTTATAGGCAGGGCATAGATACGCAGTATTTT	CATSDGYRQGIDTQYF
TRBV28	TRBD2	TRBJ2-7	many	TGTGCCAGCAGTGATGGACTAGCGGGCTACGAGCAGTACTTC	CASSDGLAGYEQYF
TRBV3-1	TRBD2	TRBJ2-2	.	TGTGCCAGCAGTCTTGCGGGAGAGTGGGGGGAGCTGTTTTTT	CASSLAGEWGELFF
TRBV18	TRBD1	TRBJ1-2	.	TGTGCCGGCTCAAAATCCGGGACAGGGGACGGTGGCTACACCTTC	CAGSKSGTGDGGYTF
TRBV12-3/TRBV12-4	TRBD1	TRBJ1-2	many	TGTGCCAGCAGTTTAGGGACAGGGGGGAATGGCTACACCTTC	CASSLGTGGNGYTF
TRBV20-1	.	TRBJ2-1	many	TGCAGTGCTAGGGACCCCACTTTCAATGAGCAGTTCTTC	CSARDPTFNEQFF
TRBV29-1	.	TRBJ2-7	few	TGCAGCGTTGAAGGGGAAACCTACGAGCAGTACTTC	CSVEGETYEQYF
TRBV7-9	.	TRBJ1-5	many	TGTGCCAGCACCCTCAGCGGAGATCAGCCCCAGCATTTT	CASTLSGDQPQHF
TRBV3-1	.	TRBJ2-1	.	TGTGCCAGCAGCCAAGATCCTAGCGTCGTAGATGAGCAGTTCTTC	CASSQDPSVVDEQFF
TRBV3-1	TRBD1	TRBJ1-1	many	TGTGCCAGCAGAGGGACAGGACGGACTGAAGCTTTCTTT	CASRGTGRTEAFF
TRBV12-3/TRBV12-4	.	TRBJ1-1	few	TGTGCCAGCACGGGGAGTCGAGGGGAAGCTTTCTTT	CASTGSRGEAFF
TRBV24-1	TRBD2	TRBJ2-1	many	TGTGCCACCAGTGATGCCTTAGCGGGGACCCTCAATGAGCAGTTCTTC	CATSDALAGTLNEQFF
TRBV7-9	.	TRBJ1-1	many	TGTGCCAGCAGCGAAACCAGCGGGAACACTGAAGCTTTCTTT	CASSETSGNTEAFF
TRBV7-9	.	TRBJ2-7	many	TGTGCCAGCAGCCCATCGTTGTGGGGTGTACCCTACGAGCAGTACTTC	CASSPSLWGVPYEQYF
TRBV29-1	TRBD2	TRBJ2-1	many	TGCAGCGTTGAAACTAGCGGGCTTTACAATGAGCAGTTCTTC	CSVETSGLYNEQFF
TRBV9	TRBD1	TRBJ1-2	few	TGTGCCAGCAGCGAAGACGTAGTGAGGGGGCATGGCTACACCTTC	CASSEDVVRGHGYTF
TRBV5-4	.	TRBJ2-7	few	TGTGCCAGCAGCTTTGGAGGGGGTCTCCACGAGCAGTACTTC	CASSFGGGLHEQYF
TRBV5-1	.	TRBJ1-1	many	TGCGCCAGCAGCTTTGGGACTACGAACACTGAAGCTTTCTTT	CASSFGTTNTEAFF
TRBV5-1	.	TRBJ2-5	few	TGCGCCAGCAGCTTGGTTGACAGCCAAGAGACCCAGTACTTC	CASSLVDSQETQYF
TRBV11-3	.	TRBJ2-1	many	TGTGCCAGCAGCCGCGGAATAACTACCTATGGGCCTGAGGGCTACAATGAGCAGTTCTTC	CASSRGITTYGPEGYNEQFF
TRBV7-9	TRBD2	TRBJ2-1	many	TGTGCCAGCAGTTTAGCTAGCGGAATCTACAATGAGCAGTTCTTC	CASSLASGIYNEQFF
TRBV19	TRBD2	TRBJ2-2	.	TGTGCCAGTAGAGGTCGACTAGCGGGAGAGATAAACACCGGTGAGCTGTTTTTT	CASRGRLAGEINTGELFF
TRBV19	TRBD1	TRBJ1-4	.	TGTGCAAGTAGACAGGGGACATCTAATGAAAAACTGTTTTTT	CASRQGTSNEKLFF
TRBV7-9	.	TRBJ2-5	few	TGTGCCAGCAGCTTAGGAGGCGAGGGCAGGGTAAAGACCCAGTACTTC	CASSLGGEGRVKTQYF